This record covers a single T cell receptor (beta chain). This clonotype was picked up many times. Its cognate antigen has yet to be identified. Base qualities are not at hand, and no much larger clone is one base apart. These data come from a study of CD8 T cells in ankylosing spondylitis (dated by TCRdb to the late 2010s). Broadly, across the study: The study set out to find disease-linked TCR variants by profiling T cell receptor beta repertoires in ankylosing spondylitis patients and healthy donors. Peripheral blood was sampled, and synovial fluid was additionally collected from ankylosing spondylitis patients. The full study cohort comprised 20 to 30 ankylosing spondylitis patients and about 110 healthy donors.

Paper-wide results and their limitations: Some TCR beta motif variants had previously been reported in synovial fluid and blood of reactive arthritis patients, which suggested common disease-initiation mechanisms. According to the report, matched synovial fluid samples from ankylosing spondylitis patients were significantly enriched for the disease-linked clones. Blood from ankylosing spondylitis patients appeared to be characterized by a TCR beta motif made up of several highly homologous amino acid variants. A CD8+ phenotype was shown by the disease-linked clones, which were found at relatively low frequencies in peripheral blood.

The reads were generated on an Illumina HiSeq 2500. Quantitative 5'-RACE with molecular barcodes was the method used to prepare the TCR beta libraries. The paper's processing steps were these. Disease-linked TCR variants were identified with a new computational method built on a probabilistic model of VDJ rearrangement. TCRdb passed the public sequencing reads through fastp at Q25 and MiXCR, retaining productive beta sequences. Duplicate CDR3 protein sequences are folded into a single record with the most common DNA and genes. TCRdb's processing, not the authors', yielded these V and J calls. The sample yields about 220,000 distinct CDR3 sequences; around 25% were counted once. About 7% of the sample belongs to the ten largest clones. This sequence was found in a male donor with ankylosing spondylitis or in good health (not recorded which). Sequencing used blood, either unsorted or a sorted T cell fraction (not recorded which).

The bases read TGTGCCAGCAGTTATAAGGACAGGCAGCCCCAGCATTTT. Translated, this gives CASSYKDRQPQHF. The chain joins TRBV12-3 or TRBV12-4 to TRBJ1-5; 7 bases in the middle match TRBD1. The CDR3 sequence holds 13 residues, the cysteine and phenylalanine included. The DNA shown is the 39-base CDR3, in frame from base 1. The junction shows trimming of 4 bases on V and 7 bases on J, and the gene matches do not reach 4 bases of it.